Listed below are T cell receptor beta chains from one sample, sequenced in a study of graft-versus-host responses after intestinal transplantation. Antigens of these TCRs are unknown. The assay was immunoSEQ multiplex PCR, and TCRdb's table has in-frame clones only and misses some. Here the sample spans some 130,000 clones, roughly 91% being singletons. Material: unstimulated CD4+ T cells sorted from spleen or lymph node cells, obtained before intestinal transplant. These receptors originate from a human donor who received an intestinal transplant. Both conserved end residues are part of each CDR3. A D gene is named only where the DNA matches it firmly. Expanded clones are given a class, and other clones once, few, many or no size at all.

size	V	D	J	CDR3	DNA
-	TRBV30	-	TRBJ2-7	CAWSGPAYEQYF	TGTGCCTGGAGTGGACCAGCCTACGAGCAGTACTTC
-	TRBV6-4	-	TRBJ2-5	CASSERYQETQYF	TGTGCCAGCAGTGAACGGTACCAAGAGACCCAGTACTTC
-	TRBV11-2	-	TRBJ2-1	CASSFVTYNEQFF	TGTGCCAGCAGCTTTGTGACCTACAATGAGCAGTTCTTC
-	TRBV30	-	TRBJ1-5	CAWSFAGRNQPQHF	TGTGCCTGGAGTTTTGCCGGTCGCAATCAGCCCCAGCATTTT
-	TRBV7-9	TRBD1	TRBJ2-6	CASSRIWDRGGPGANVLTF	TGTGCCAGCAGCCGCATATGGGACAGGGGGGGGCCTGGGGCCAACGTCCTGACTTTC
-	TRBV5-6	-	TRBJ2-7	CASSYDAGTDPHF	TGTGCCAGCAGCTACGACGCCGGGACTGATCCCCACTTC
-	TRBV7-6	-	TRBJ2-3	CASSLGGPTDTQYF	TGTGCCAGCAGCTTAGGCGGACCCACAGATACGCAGTATTTT
-	TRBV13	-	TRBJ2-1	CASSLLGGLYNEQFF	TGTGCCAGCAGCTTACTGGGAGGACTATACAATGAGCAGTTCTTC
-	TRBV7-2	-	TRBJ1-2	CASSLVRYGPRSVYGYTF	TGTGCCAGCAGCTTAGTTAGGTATGGCCCCCGGTCCGTCTATGGCTACACCTTC
-	TRBV10-3	TRBD1	TRBJ1-5	CAISTGGNQPQHF	TGTGCCATCAGTACAGGGGGCAATCAGCCCCAGCATTTT
-	TRBV6-1	-	TRBJ2-7	CASKRVYSSYEQYF	TGTGCCAGCAAAAGAGTATACAGCTCCTACGAGCAGTACTTC
-	TRBV18	-	TRBJ1-3	CASSPAGVGNTIYF	TGTGCCAGCTCACCGGCAGGGGTGGGAAACACCATATATTTT
-	TRBV2	-	TRBJ2-1	CASSADMNWYNEQFF	TGTGCCAGCAGCGCGGACATGAATTGGTACAATGAGCAGTTCTTC
-	TRBV28	-	TRBJ2-7	CASRLQRLALRSYEQYF	TGTGCCAGCAGGCTCCAACGACTCGCTCTCAGGTCCTACGAGCAGTACTTC
-	TRBV6-1	-	TRBJ1-5	CASRGGTWEQPQHF	TGTGCCAGCAGAGGTGGCACCTGGGAGCAGCCCCAGCATTTT
-	TRBV9	-	TRBJ1-3	CASSVLTAGNTIYF	TGTGCCAGCAGCGTATTGACGGCTGGAAACACCATATATTTT
-	TRBV11-2	-	TRBJ2-7	CASSFVDRPQYF	TGTGCCAGCAGCTTCGTCGACAGGCCCCAGTACTTC
-	TRBV7-9	-	TRBJ2-4	CASSSKGTKNIQYF	TGTGCCAGCAGCTCCAAGGGTACCAAAAACATTCAGTACTTC
few	TRBV18	TRBD1	TRBJ1-2	CASSPVQGESGYTF	TGTGCCAGCTCACCAGTACAGGGGGAAAGTGGCTACACCTTC
-	TRBV6-5	-	TRBJ1-1	CASSSGASRGDTEAFF	TGTGCCAGCAGTTCAGGGGCTTCGCGGGGGGACACTGAAGCTTTCTTT
-	TRBV7-2	TRBD1	TRBJ1-1	CASSRQGQNTEAFF	TGTGCCAGCAGCCGACAGGGGCAGAACACTGAAGCTTTCTTT
-	TRBV6-1	-	TRBJ1-2	CASSEVQGAVDGYTF	TGTGCCAGCAGTGAAGTTCAAGGGGCTGTTGATGGCTACACCTTC
-	TRBV7-2	-	TRBJ1-1	CASSLAQVGEAFF	TGTGCCAGCAGCTTAGCGCAGGTCGGGGAAGCTTTCTTT
-	TRBV11-1	-	TRBJ2-7	CASSADSKISYEQYF	TGTGCCAGCAGCGCGGACAGCAAGATCTCCTACGAGCAGTACTTC
-	TRBV29-1	-	TRBJ1-3	CSVLGLSGNTIYF	TGCAGCGTTCTGGGACTGTCTGGAAACACCATATATTTT
-	TRBV7-9	TRBD2	TRBJ2-1	CASSTTSGDGREQFF	TGTGCCAGCAGCACGACTAGCGGAGACGGAAGGGAGCAGTTCTTC
-	TRBV16	-	TRBJ1-1	CASTPGRGTEAFF	TGTGCCAGCACTCCGGGGCGCGGGACTGAAGCTTTCTTT
-	TRBV9	TRBD1	TRBJ1-2	CASSVFLGQGYGYTF	TGTGCCAGCAGCGTATTTTTAGGACAGGGTTATGGCTACACCTTC
-	TRBV12-5	-	TRBJ1-5	CASGLVVQKEGNQPQHF	TGTGCTAGTGGTTTGGTAGTGCAAAAGGAAGGCAATCAGCCCCAGCATTTT
once	TRBV2	TRBD1	TRBJ2-7	CASSLTPDRGRDEQYF	TGTGCCAGCAGCTTAACCCCGGACAGGGGGCGCGACGAGCAGTACTTC
-	TRBV27	TRBD1	TRBJ2-1	CASSLWGQGPYNEQFF	TGTGCCAGCAGTTTATGGGGACAGGGCCCCTACAATGAGCAGTTCTTC
-	TRBV6-6	-	TRBJ2-4	CASSYSLGQIQYF	TGTGCCAGCAGTTACTCGTTGGGGCAGATTCAGTACTTC
-	TRBV14	-	TRBJ1-3	CASSQDHGAISGNTIYF	TGTGCCAGCAGCCAAGACCACGGGGCGATCTCTGGAAACACCATATATTTT
-	TRBV19	-	TRBJ1-2	CASSTILRASDGGYTF	TGTGCCAGTAGTACAATCCTTCGGGCTTCAGACGGGGGCTACACCTTC
once	TRBV13	TRBD2	TRBJ2-7	CASSASGTSEQYF	TGTGCCAGCAGCGCCTCCGGGACTAGCGAGCAGTACTTC
-	TRBV6-1	-	TRBJ1-1	CASNRDGDTEAFF	TGTGCCTCCAACAGGGATGGTGACACTGAAGCTTTCTTT
-	TRBV29-1	-	TRBJ2-5	CSVVGGVIQETQYF	TGCAGCGTTGTAGGAGGGGTGATCCAAGAGACCCAGTACTTC
-	TRBV7-3	TRBD2	TRBJ2-3	CASGAGSTDTQYF	TGTGCCAGCGGAGCGGGAAGCACAGATACGCAGTATTTT
-	TRBV6-1	-	TRBJ1-1	CASRRTDFLNTEAFF	TGTGCCAGCAGGAGGACAGATTTCTTGAACACTGAAGCTTTCTTT
-	TRBV27	-	TRBJ2-7	CASKGAEGLSYEQYF	TGTGCCAGCAAAGGCGCGGAGGGCCTCTCCTACGAGCAGTACTTC
-	TRBV4-1	-	TRBJ2-1	CASSPDAGSLHNEQFF	TGCGCCAGCAGCCCGGATGCCGGGAGTCTCCACAATGAGCAGTTCTTC
-	TRBV27	-	TRBJ2-1	CASSFRVPSYLEQFF	TGTGCCAGCAGTTTTAGGGTACCCTCTTACCTTGAGCAGTTCTTC
-	TRBV6-1	TRBD2	TRBJ2-1	CASSEGLAVYNEQFF	TGTGCCAGCAGTGAAGGGCTAGCGGTTTACAATGAGCAGTTCTTC
-	TRBV5-1	TRBD1	TRBJ2-5	CASSTMTGGVLETQYF	TGCGCCAGCAGCACTATGACAGGGGGCGTTTTGGAGACCCAGTACTTC
once	TRBV27	-	TRBJ1-5	CASSLTRNQPQHF	TGTGCCAGCAGTTTAACGAGGAATCAGCCCCAGCATTTT
once	TRBV20-1	-	TRBJ2-7	CSAIVTYEQYF	TGCAGTGCTATAGTCACCTACGAGCAGTACTTC
-	TRBV9	-	TRBJ1-2	CASRAGRATHGYTF	TGTGCCAGCAGGGCGGGGAGGGCAACCCATGGCTACACCTTC
-	TRBV5-8	TRBD1	TRBJ2-3	CASSSWTGLSTDTQYF	TGTGCCAGCAGTTCCTGGACAGGGCTAAGCACAGATACGCAGTATTTT
-	TRBV5-1	-	TRBJ2-1	CASSFYPSYNEQFF	TGCGCCAGCAGCTTCTATCCCTCATACAATGAGCAGTTCTTC
-	TRBV9	-	TRBJ2-1	CASSVGSRGEQFF	TGTGCCAGCAGCGTGGGGAGCCGCGGTGAGCAGTTCTTC
-	TRBV28	-	TRBJ2-7	CASSLSTASYEQYF	TGTGCCAGCAGTTTATCGACAGCGTCCTACGAGCAGTACTTC